A single sample gave rise to the 9 T cell receptor beta chains below, sequenced in a study of OX40 agonist ivuxolimab in advanced cancers. Sequencing used immunoSEQ multiplex PCR; TCRdb keeps in-frame clones, though not all of them. Of roughly 92,000 clones listed, roughly 90% are singletons. The specimen was CD4+ or CD8+ T cells sorted from blood, collected in a trial of the OX40 agonist ivuxolimab. These receptors came from an adult with an advanced solid tumor such as melanoma, head and neck, liver or kidney cancer.

The chain combines TRBV9 with TRBJ2-1; no definite D call. The CDR3 is 16 amino acids. CDR1 and CDR2 from the germline V gene are SGDLS and YYNGEE. Trimming left V 0 bases short and J 4 bases short, with 14 bases between. DNA of the CDR3: TGTGCCAGCAGCGTAGGCGCCGTAGACGGTTACAATGAGCAGTTCTTC. Amino acids: CASSVGAVDGYNEQFF.

The V call is TRBV9, the J call TRBJ1-1; D is uncertain. V was cut by 0 bases and J by 8 bases, with 14 bases left in between. Per the germline V gene, CDR1 is SGDLS and CDR2 is YYNGEE. CDR3 length equals 14 residues. The CDR3 DNA reads as TGTGCCAGCAGCGTAGGGTCCCCAGCGTCGGAAGCTTTCTTT. Its translation: CASSVGSPASEAFF.

The rearrangement links TRBV30 to TRBJ1-2; 8 positions agree with TRBD1. Germline CDR1 reads GTSNPN; CDR2 reads SVGIG (reference sequence). The CDR3 sequence is 13 residues long. The J segment lost 4 bases and the V segment lost 2 bases, leaving 3 bases of the junction unmatched. The CDR3 protein is CAWSTGQVYGYTF. The DNA of the CDR3 is TGTGCCTGGAGTACGGGACAGGTCTATGGCTACACCTTC.

A single count supports this clone. V is TRBV6-6 and J is TRBJ2-3, with D perhaps TRBD2 (6 bases). This CDR3 region has 14 residues. Germline CDR1 is MNHNY and CDR2 is SVGAGI (reference sequence). V gave up 2 bases and J gave up 6 bases, with 12 bases separating them. This CDR3 reads CASSYVREADTQYF. The CDR3 bases are TGTGCCAGCAGTTACGTGAGGGAGGCGGATACGCAGTATTTT.

The chain uses TRBV6-1 and TRBJ2-3; D is perhaps TRBD1 (8 bases). From germline, CDR1 is MNHNS and CDR2 SASEGT. Trimming took off 2 bases at V and 7 bases at J, with 16 bases between the two ends. The CDR3 spans 15 residues. The CDR3 loop reads CASSEYDRGGYTQYF. CDR3 bases: TGTGCCAGCAGTGAATACGACAGGGGAGGGTATACGCAGTATTTT.

This chain connects TRBV19 to TRBJ2-7; 9 bases map to TRBD1. Germline V gene data show CDR1 as LNHDA and CDR2 as SQIVND (reference sequence). After removal of 5 bases from V and 4 bases from J, the junction contained 6 bases not matched to a gene. The CDR3 totals 14 residues. CDR3 sequence (DNA): TGTGCCAGTAGTCCGGGGACAGGGTCTTACGAGCAGTACTTC. Protein: CASSPGTGSYEQYF.

The chain links TRBV10-3 to TRBJ1-5; 9 bases are a match to TRBD1. There are 13 residues in the CDR3. J lost 4 bases, V lost 6 bases, and 1 base had no gene match. Germline loops: CDR1 ENHRY, CDR2 SYGVKD. The CDR3, as DNA: TGTGCCATCAGACAGGGGGCGAATCAGCCCCAGCATTTT. It yields the protein CAIRQGANQPQHF.

The CDR3 sequence is CASQDGGTEAFF. CDR3 nucleotides: TGCGCCTCTCAAGACGGGGGCACTGAAGCTTTCTTT. The gene calls are TRBV10-2 and TRBJ1-1, with D possibly matching TRBD1 (5 bases). The germline gives CDR1 WSHSY, CDR2 SAAADI. Trimming took off 11 bases at V and 4 bases at J, with 14 bases between the two ends. This CDR3 spans 12 amino acids.

The chain employs TRBV6-6 and TRBJ2-5, with 8 bases identical to TRBD1. CDR3 length equals 14 residues. Germline assignment: CDR1 MNHNY and CDR2 SVGAGI (reference sequence). The junction had 7 bases not matched to a gene; V was cut back by 5 bases and J by 5 bases. In DNA, the CDR3 is TGTGCCAGCAGTGACGGACAGGGTCTTGAGACCCAGTACTTC. Its protein product is CASSDGQGLETQYF.